Below, 31 T cell receptor beta chains from the same sample are listed, as sequenced in a study of blood T cell repertoires in COVID-19. The table came from immunoSEQ multiplex PCR; TCRdb's copy has only in-frame clones and leaves some out. The repertoire holds about 150,000 clones, with more than 65% as singletons. Sequencing input: peripheral blood. These receptors came from a woman in her 50s in a cohort sampled during active or convalescent COVID-19.

This clone was recorded once. The J gene is TRBJ2-2, the V gene TRBV9, with D possibly TRBD2 on 6 matching bases. Germline V lookup: CDR1 SGDLS, CDR2 YYNGEE. This CDR3 is built from 15 residues. V was shortened by 3 bases and J by 6 bases, with 15 bases between the two germline ends. CDR3 coding DNA: TGTGCCAGCAGCGCCTCGACTAGATTCCCCGGGGAGCTGTTTTTT. Amino acid sequence: CASSASTRFPGELFF.

The DNA for the CDR3 is TGTGCCAGCACCCGTGGACAGGGAATCTATGGCTACACCTTC. Translating it yields CASTRGQGIYGYTF. The chain joins TRBV6-5 to TRBJ1-2; 8 bases are shared with TRBD1. Germline CDR1 reads MNHEY; CDR2 reads SVGAGI. Trimming removed 7 bases from V and 4 bases from J; junction bases left unmatched: 8. There are 14 residues in the CDR3.

The rearrangement links TRBV6-2 or TRBV6-3 to TRBJ2-7; 7 bases align to TRBD2. This CDR3 is 11 amino acids long. V lost 2 bases to trimming and J lost 9 bases; unmatched junction nucleotides: 1. CDR1 and CDR2 (germline): MNHEY, SVGEGT. The CDR3 here is CASSYGGGQYF. DNA for the CDR3: TGTGCCAGCAGTTACGGCGGGGGGCAGTACTTC.

The sample holds a few counts of this clone. The CDR3 loop is CASSLDRGGRSYNEQFF. In DNA form, the CDR3 reads TGTGCCAGCAGCTTAGATCGGGGGGGCCGGTCCTACAATGAGCAGTTCTTC. The chain recombines TRBV11-2 with TRBJ2-1, with TRBD2 matching over 8 bases. From germline, CDR1 is SGHAT and CDR2 FQNNGV. There are 17 residues in the CDR3. The J segment lost 1 base and the V segment lost 0 bases, leaving 5 bases of the junction unmatched.

V and J are TRBV12-3 or TRBV12-4 and TRBJ2-1; the D is unclear. Trimming took 7 bases from V and 4 from J, leaving 11 bases between them. The CDR3 is 13 amino acids. CDR3 region: CASTRLIYNEQFF. CDR3 nucleotide sequence: TGTGCCAGCACGCGGCTAATTTACAATGAGCAGTTCTTC.

V and J are TRBV2 and TRBJ1-2; D not resolved. The CDR3 covers 13 residues. V was pared by 5 bases and J by 5 bases, with 12 bases between. Germline values: CDR1 SNHLY, CDR2 FYNNEI. The CDR3 loop is CASSPGERYGYTF. CDR3 coding DNA: TGTGCCAGCAGTCCGGGAGAGAGGTATGGCTACACCTTC. Complete variable domain (other parts from reference TRBV2 and TRBJ1-2): EPEVTQTPSHQVTQMGQEVILRCVPISNHLYFYWYRQILGQKVEFLVSFYNNEISEKSEIFDDQFSVERPDGSNFTLKIRSTKLEDSAMYFCASSPGERYGYTFGSGTRLTVV.

The rearrangement links TRBV24-1 to TRBJ1-1; D is unresolved. The CDR3 spans 15 residues. V gave up 4 bases and J gave up 1 base, with 12 bases separating them. Germline-derived CDR1 and CDR2 are KGHDR and SFDVKD. CDR3 nucleotides: TGTGCCACCAGTGACCTCCCGCATAGGAACACTGAAGCTTTCTTT. The encoded protein is CATSDLPHRNTEAFF.

The chain joins TRBV11-2 to TRBJ1-2; D is perhaps TRBD1 (5 bases). The CDR3 is made up of 17 amino acids. Looked up from germline, CDR1 is SGHAT and CDR2 is FQNNGV. Trimming cost V 2 bases and J 8 bases, with 24 bases left between them. The CDR3 nucleotides are TGTGCCAGCAGCTTATTTAGCCAGTATACGGGGCGGGGAGGCTACACCTTC. Translating gives CASSLFSQYTGRGGYTF.

V is TRBV6-5 and J is TRBJ2-1; D gene unclear. Germline V CDR1 and CDR2: MNHEY, SVGAGI. The CDR3 is 16 amino acids. V was cut by 0 bases and J by 2 bases, with 11 bases left in between. The CDR3: CASSYSYRVAYNEQFF. CDR3 DNA: TGTGCCAGCAGTTACTCGTACCGGGTAGCCTACAATGAGCAGTTCTTC.

J is TRBJ2-7 and V is TRBV5-1; TRBD2 agrees at 7 bases. CDR3 size: 15 residues. The V segment lost 1 base and the J segment 3 bases; nucleotides outside the gene matches: 7. The V gene's germline CDR1 is SGHRS and CDR2 YFSETQ. CDR3 in amino acids: CASSLRGEGNYEQYF. The DNA for the CDR3 is TGCGCCAGCAGCTTGAGAGGGGAGGGGAACTACGAGCAGTACTTC.

The genes are TRBV6-5 and TRBJ1-2, with TRBD1 matching over 8 bases. Unmatched junction bases numbered 5, after V lost 6 bases and J lost 8 bases. The length of the CDR3 is 12 residues. Looked up from germline, CDR1 is MNHEY and CDR2 is SVGAGI. The CDR3 coding sequence is TGTGCCAGCAGGGGACAGGTAGACGGCTACACCTTC. It codes for CASRGQVDGYTF.

This clone is a singleton in its sample. The chain couples TRBV7-2 to TRBJ1-3; D is ambiguous. This CDR3 is built from 14 residues. The germline V gene encodes CDR1 SGHTA and CDR2 FQGNSA. Trimming shortened V by 2 bases and J by 1 base, and 6 bases separated the two germline ends. The CDR3 region is CASSLHGSGNTIYF. The CDR3 DNA is TGTGCCAGCAGCTTACACGGGTCTGGAAACACCATATATTTT.

This clone occurred once. This chain uses TRBV7-9 with TRBJ1-5; possible D gene TRBD1, 6 bases. CDR1 SEHNR and CDR2 FQNEAQ come from the germline V gene (reference sequence). V lost 5 bases and J lost 1, with 18 bases in between. The CDR3 is 17 residues long. CDR3 DNA: TGTGCCAGCAGCAAATTAACAGGGATCACAAGCAATCAGCCCCAGCATTTT. Protein sequence: CASSKLTGITSNQPQHF.

The V call is TRBV6-5, the J call TRBJ2-3; D may be TRBD1 (5 bases). V was shortened by 6 bases and J by 0 bases, with 10 bases between the two germline ends. The CDR3 is 14 amino acids. Germline CDR1 reads MNHEY; CDR2 reads SVGAGI. CDR3 residues: CASRSRQSTDTQYF. DNA of the CDR3: TGTGCCAGCAGGTCCCGACAGAGCACAGATACGCAGTATTTT.

J is TRBJ1-6 and V is TRBV4-1; D perhaps matches TRBD1 (6 bases). CDR3 size: 15 residues. Trimming removed 3 bases at V and 11 bases at J, with 17 bases between. The germline gives CDR1 MGHRA, CDR2 YSYEKL. CDR3 sequence: CASSQGRGLAAPLHF. CDR3 nucleotide sequence: TGCGCCAGCAGCCAGGGGCGGGGGCTGGCGGCACCCCTCCACTTT.

J is TRBJ2-3 and V is TRBV7-8; TRBD1 might be the D (5 bases). This CDR3 is 12 amino acids long. The germline V gene encodes CDR1 SGHVS and CDR2 FQNEAQ. Between the trimmed V and J ends, which lost 4 bases and 5 bases, there was a span of 7 bases. CDR3 DNA: TGTGCCAGCAGCTCGACAGAAGATACGCAGTATTTT. Its protein is CASSSTEDTQYF.

In DNA, the CDR3 is TGTGCCAGCAGCCAAGTGACAGGGGACGGCTACACCTTC. Translated, it gives CASSQVTGDGYTF. The chain joins TRBV3-1 (or the pseudogene TRBV3-2) to TRBJ1-2, with 8 bases matching TRBD1. V was pared by 1 base and J by 8 bases, with 3 bases of the junction left unmatched. This CDR3 comprises 13 residues. Per the germline V gene, CDR1 is LGHDT and CDR2 is YNNKEL (reference sequence).

V gene TRBV7-9 combines with J gene TRBJ1-1, with no clear D. This CDR3 comprises 13 residues. Germline-derived CDR1 and CDR2 are SEHNR and FQNEAQ (reference sequence). Trimming stripped 1 base from V and 8 bases from J, with 11 bases between. The CDR3 coding sequence is TGTGCCAGCAGCTTAGTCCAGGCTCCGGAAGCTTTCTTT. Protein product: CASSLVQAPEAFF.

This clone has just one count. J is TRBJ1-2 and V is TRBV18; TRBD1 is a possible D gene (6 bases). This CDR3 comprises 14 residues. Germline V gene sequence: CDR1 KGHSH, CDR2 LQKENI. Trimming removed 2 bases at V and 5 bases at J, with 12 bases between. The DNA for the CDR3 is TGTGCCAGCTCACCAGACAGGAGCACGTATGGCTACACCTTC. Translating it yields CASSPDRSTYGYTF.

V gene TRBV3-1 (or the pseudogene TRBV3-2) combines with J gene TRBJ2-5; weak D call: TRBD1 (6 bases). The germline V gene encodes CDR1 LGHDT and CDR2 YNNKEL (reference sequence). Trimming cost V 3 bases and J 5 bases, with 16 bases left between them. The CDR3 sequence is 15 residues long. CDR3 amino acids: CASSHLLQGTETQYF. DNA for the CDR3: TGTGCCAGCAGCCACCTACTACAGGGTACCGAGACCCAGTACTTC.

Concerning this clone itself: Mismatch with germline at one junction end may stem from a read error. The chain couples TRBV7-8 to TRBJ2-5; the D gene is possibly TRBD2 (6 bases). The CDR3 spans 15 residues. Germline V lookup: CDR1 SGHVS, CDR2 FQNEAQ. CDR3 sequence (DNA): TGTGCCAGCAGCGTAGCTATGGCGGGGCAAGAGACCCAGTACTTC. Translation: CASSVAMAGQETQYF.

The J gene is TRBJ1-2, the V gene TRBV10-3, with 8 bases that match TRBD1. The germline V gene encodes CDR1 ENHRY and CDR2 SYGVKD. This CDR3 is built from 15 residues. With 5 bases clipped from V and 1 base from J, the junction kept 6 bases outside the gene matches. The CDR3 nucleotides read TGTGCCATCAGTAGCTACAGGGGGGGTAACTATGGCTACACCTTC. This translates into CAISSYRGGNYGYTF.

This chain links TRBV5-6 with TRBJ1-6; TRBD1 might be the D (5 bases). V lost 1 base, J lost 10 bases, and 21 bases lay in between. The CDR3 runs 17 residues. CDR1 and CDR2 from the germline V gene are SGHDT and YYEEEE. The CDR3 here is CASSLYAGRSFGSPLHF. Written as DNA, the CDR3 is TGTGCCAGCAGCTTGTATGCGGGACGCAGTTTCGGGTCACCCCTCCACTTT.

Only one count was recorded for this clone. This chain uses TRBV11-2 with TRBJ2-3; no firm D call. Germline CDR1 is SGHAT and CDR2 is FQNNGV. CDR3 length equals 13 residues. V was trimmed by 2 bases and J by 5 bases, leaving 8 bases between them. The CDR3 here is CASSLSGRDTQYF. The CDR3, as DNA: TGTGCCAGCAGCTTATCAGGCCGAGATACGCAGTATTTT. Together with reference TRBV11-2 and TRBJ2-3, the CDR3 gives the full variable domain: EAGVAQSPRYKIIEKRQSVAFWCNPISGHATLYWYQQILGQGPKLLIQFQNNGVVDDSQLPKDRFSAERLKGVDSTLKIQPAKLEDSAVYLCASSLSGRDTQYFGPGTRLTVL.

The chain is built from TRBV7-2 and TRBJ1-6, with D tentatively TRBD1 (6 bases). The germline V and J ends were trimmed by 0 bases and 9 bases, with 12 bases remaining between them. Germline CDR1 and CDR2: SGHTA and FQGNSA. The CDR3 runs 15 residues. The CDR3 DNA reads as TGTGCCAGCAGCTTAGCGACACAGGGTATTTCACCCCTCCACTTT. Translation: CASSLATQGISPLHF. Full variable domain (remainder filled in from reference TRBV7-2 and TRBJ1-6): GAGVSQSPSNKVTEKGKDVELRCDPISGHTALYWYRQSLGQGLEFLIYFQGNSAPDKSGLPSDRFSAERTGGSVSTLTIQRTQQEDSAVYLCASSLATQGISPLHFGNGTRLTVT.

The rearrangement uses TRBV5-6 and TRBJ1-1; D is perhaps TRBD1 (6 bases). Trimming took off 6 bases at V and 1 base at J, with 10 bases between the two ends. Per germline, CDR1 SGHDT and CDR2 YYEEEE. The CDR3 contains 13 residues. CDR3 residues: CASKGQTNTEAFF. CDR3 coding DNA: TGTGCCAGCAAAGGACAGACGAACACTGAAGCTTTCTTT.

The chain combines TRBV5-1 with TRBJ2-2, with a tentative D call TRBD1 (6 bases). This CDR3 spans 15 amino acids. V was trimmed by 2 bases and J by 1 base, leaving 9 bases between them. Germline CDR1 reads SGHRS; CDR2 reads YFSETQ. The CDR3, as DNA: TGCGCCAGCAGCTTATTACAGGGGAACACCGGGGAGCTGTTTTTT. Its protein product is CASSLLQGNTGELFF.

This sequence joins TRBV19 and TRBJ2-7, with 9 bases identical to TRBD1. Looked up from germline, CDR1 is LNHDA and CDR2 is SQIVND (reference sequence). V dropped 2 bases and J dropped 3; count of bases not matched to a gene: 2. CDR3 length: 14 amino acids. The CDR3 nucleotides are TGTGCCAGTAGTATAACAGGGGGCTTCTACGAGCAGTACTTC. Residues: CASSITGGFYEQYF.

The chain has TRBV3-1 (or the pseudogene TRBV3-2) and TRBJ1-3; no definite D call. Germline V gene data show CDR1 as LGHDT and CDR2 as YNNKEL (reference sequence). Deletions cut 0 bases from V and 3 bases from J, with 12 bases between. This CDR3 contains 16 residues. CDR3 amino acids: CASSQDVTIGGNTIYF. The DNA for the CDR3 is TGTGCCAGCAGCCAAGATGTAACTATCGGTGGAAACACCATATATTTT.

The chain is built from TRBV19 and TRBJ2-4; 7 bases are a match to TRBD1. The CDR3 spans 15 residues. V shed 6 bases, J shed 1 base, and the junction held 6 bases outside the gene matches. The V gene's germline CDR1 is LNHDA and CDR2 SQIVND (reference sequence). This CDR3 reads CASRDRVGAKNIQYF. Here the CDR3 DNA reads TGTGCCAGTAGAGACAGGGTGGGGGCCAAAAACATTCAGTACTTC.

This chain uses TRBV19 with TRBJ1-6, with 8 bases matching TRBD1. The CDR3 length is 16 residues. CDR1 is LNHDA, CDR2 SQIVND, per germline (reference sequence). The junction had 8 bases not matched to a gene; V was cut back by 4 bases and J by 6 bases. The CDR3 sequence: CASSTPDRVTNSPLHF. The CDR3 nucleotides are TGTGCCAGTAGTACCCCGGACAGGGTCACTAATTCACCCCTCCACTTT. The full variable domain, rest sourced from reference TRBV19 and TRBJ1-6, is DGGITQSPKYLFRKEGQNVTLSCEQNLNHDAMYWYRQDPGQGLRLIYYSQIVNDFQKGDIAEGYSVSREKKESFPLTVTSAQKNPTAFYLCASSTPDRVTNSPLHFGNGTRLTVT.